A single sample gave rise to the 10 T cell receptor beta chains below, sequenced in a study of blood T cell repertoires in COVID-19. This table comes from immunoSEQ multiplex PCR, and its TCRdb copy is limited to in-frame clones, with some not included. The sample records 300,000 to 450,000 clones, approximately 84% being singletons. Sequenced material: PBMCs or T cells enriched from blood (not recorded which). These receptors originate from a woman in her twenties or thirties who had recovered from COVID-19.

The chain recombines TRBV24-1 with TRBJ2-1; 10 bases agree with TRBD2. Germline V gene sequence: CDR1 KGHDR, CDR2 SFDVKD. The CDR3 runs 15 residues. After removal of 7 bases from V and 8 bases from J, the junction contained 10 bases not matched to a gene. The CDR3 DNA follows: TGTGCCACCAGGAAGCGGGGGGGCCTCGTGGATGAGCAGTTCTTC. Protein: CATRKRGGLVDEQFF.

J is TRBJ1-6 and V is TRBV5-6, with D tentatively TRBD1 (6 bases). The CDR3 sequence is 16 residues long. V lost 0 bases, J lost 8 bases, and 15 bases lay in between. The germline gives CDR1 SGHDT, CDR2 YYEEEE. CDR3 coding DNA: TGTGCCAGCAGCTTGGCGACAGGTCGAACAGATTCACCCCTCCACTTT. Its protein product is CASSLATGRTDSPLHF.

The chain combines TRBV30 with TRBJ1-5; TRBD1 agrees at 8 bases. The CDR3 sequence is 15 residues long. Germline V gene data show CDR1 as GTSNPN and CDR2 as SVGIG (reference sequence). J was trimmed by 2 bases and V by 6 bases; bases with no gene match: 9. Here the CDR3 reads CACGVRGLGNQPQHF. In DNA, the CDR3 is TGTGCCTGCGGGGTCAGGGGGCTAGGCAATCAGCCCCAGCATTTT.

This clone was recorded only once. J is TRBJ2-1 and V is TRBV2; tentative D call: TRBD1 (6 bases). The V end lost 6 bases, the J end lost 6 bases, and 12 bases lay between the germline ends. The CDR3 is made up of 13 amino acids. In germline, CDR1 is SNHLY, CDR2 FYNNEI. CDR3 in amino acids: CASRTQGSNEQFF. CDR3 nucleotides: TGTGCCAGCAGAACACAGGGATCCAATGAGCAGTTCTTC.

This clone came up a few times. The chain is built from TRBV7-9 and TRBJ2-5; 11 bases match TRBD2. Germline CDR1 SEHNR, CDR2 FQNEAQ (reference sequence). CDR3 length equals 18 residues. J lost 0 bases, V lost 5 bases, and 11 bases had no gene match. CDR3 residues: CASSPSRLAGKYQETQYF. The CDR3 DNA follows: TGTGCCAGCAGCCCCTCCCGACTAGCGGGGAAGTACCAAGAGACCCAGTACTTC.

This chain joins TRBV5-1 and TRBJ1-6; 8 positions agree with TRBD1. After removal of 7 bases from V and 6 bases from J, the junction contained 15 bases not matched to a gene. The CDR3 spans 17 residues. Germline CDR1 is SGHRS and CDR2 is YFSETQ. Written as DNA, the CDR3 is TGCGCCAGCCGTCCGGGACAGGCAAGGATTGTTAATTCACCCCTCCACTTT. This translates into CASRPGQARIVNSPLHF.

The chain has TRBV15 and TRBJ1-5; D gene ambiguous. CDR3 size: 15 residues. Trimming removed 2 bases at V and 0 bases at J, with 8 bases between. CDR1 and CDR2 (germline): LNHNV, YYDKDF (reference sequence). The CDR3 nucleotides are TGTGCCACCAGCAGACAGAAATATAGCAATCAGCCCCAGCATTTT. This translates into CATSRQKYSNQPQHF.

This clone was observed a few times. The chain carries TRBV2 and TRBJ1-6, with 9 bases that match TRBD1. Trimming took 6 bases from V and 7 from J; bases not matched to a gene: 7. Germline V gene data show CDR1 as SNHLY and CDR2 as FYNNEI. The CDR3 runs to 15 residues. CDR3 sequence: CASRPTGTGNSPLHF. The CDR3 bases are TGTGCCAGCAGACCCACCGGGACAGGGAATTCACCCCTCCACTTT.

Here the CDR3 reads CASSRTGAGSNTEAFF. DNA for the CDR3: TGTGCCAGCAGTCGTACAGGGGCCGGTTCGAACACTGAAGCTTTCTTT. The V and J genes are TRBV9 and TRBJ1-1, with TRBD1 matching 7 bases. Germline V CDR1 and CDR2: SGDLS, YYNGEE. This CDR3 comprises 16 residues. The trim removed 5 bases at V and 1 base at J, leaving 11 bases unmatched.

The rearrangement joins TRBV5-5 to TRBJ1-1; D remains ambiguous. The CDR3 length is 14 residues. V lost 4 bases and J lost 0, with 10 bases in between. The germline V gene has CDR1 SGHKS and CDR2 YYEKEE (reference sequence). The CDR3 protein is CASSPLTLNTEAFF. In nucleotides, the CDR3 is TGTGCCAGCAGCCCCTTGACACTGAACACTGAAGCTTTCTTT.